What follows is one T cell receptor (beta chain) and its context. Its target is not known. The data stem from a study of T cells after yellow fever vaccination. General study results and limits: Re-detected after boosting: most primary clones, 96% of CD4 and 75% to 90% of CD8.

One entry per CDR3 protein results from TCRdb running MiXCR on the 5' RACE reads. This sample has about 360,000 distinct CDR3 sequences; 6.2% occur once, and the top ten carry approximately 15%. Trimming stripped 6 bases from V and 6 bases from J, with 21 bases between. The V gene's germline CDR1 is DFQATT and CDR2 SNEGSKA (reference sequence). This CDR3 has 14 amino acids. This TCR came from a man aged 25-40 years who received the YFV17D yellow fever vaccine. The source material was PBMCs, sampled 5 days after the yellow fever booster vaccination. The J gene is TRBJ2-7, the V gene TRBV20-1; unclear D gene. This chain's CDR3 is CSAPFGVSLGEQYF. Here the CDR3 DNA reads TGCAGTGCCCCGTTCGGAGTGAGCCTTGGCGAGCAGTACTTC.